The sequence of this T cell receptor beta chain was determined in a study of Ad26.COV2.S vaccination and SARS-CoV-2 variants. General study points: Total T cell responses, in the TCR breadth and depth analyses, may have been underestimated. The placebo group had lower spike-specific TCR breadth than the vaccine recipients did. Post-vaccination breadth of spike-specific CD8+ and CD4+ T cell responses was reportedly substantial. Non-spike TCR breadth did not differ much between vaccine and placebo recipients.

The length of the CDR3 is 15 residues. Germline trimming cut 0 bases from V and 3 bases from J; bases unmatched to any gene: 5. Germline lookup yields CDR1 MNHEY and CDR2 SVGEGT. Only one count was recorded for this clone. The antigen is unknown. The protocol was immunoSEQ multiplex PCR, while the TCRdb copy is restricted to in-frame clones and leaves out a portion. The sample records over 110,000 clones, 86% being singletons. Sequencing used peripheral blood, obtained after recovery from COVID-19. This TCR came from a human donor who had recovered from COVID-19. This chain connects TRBV6-2 or TRBV6-3 to TRBJ2-7, with TRBD1 matching over 7 bases. The CDR3 DNA is TGTGCCAGCAGTTACTCGAGGGACAGACTCTACGAGCAGTACTTC. Residues: CASSYSRDRLYEQYF.